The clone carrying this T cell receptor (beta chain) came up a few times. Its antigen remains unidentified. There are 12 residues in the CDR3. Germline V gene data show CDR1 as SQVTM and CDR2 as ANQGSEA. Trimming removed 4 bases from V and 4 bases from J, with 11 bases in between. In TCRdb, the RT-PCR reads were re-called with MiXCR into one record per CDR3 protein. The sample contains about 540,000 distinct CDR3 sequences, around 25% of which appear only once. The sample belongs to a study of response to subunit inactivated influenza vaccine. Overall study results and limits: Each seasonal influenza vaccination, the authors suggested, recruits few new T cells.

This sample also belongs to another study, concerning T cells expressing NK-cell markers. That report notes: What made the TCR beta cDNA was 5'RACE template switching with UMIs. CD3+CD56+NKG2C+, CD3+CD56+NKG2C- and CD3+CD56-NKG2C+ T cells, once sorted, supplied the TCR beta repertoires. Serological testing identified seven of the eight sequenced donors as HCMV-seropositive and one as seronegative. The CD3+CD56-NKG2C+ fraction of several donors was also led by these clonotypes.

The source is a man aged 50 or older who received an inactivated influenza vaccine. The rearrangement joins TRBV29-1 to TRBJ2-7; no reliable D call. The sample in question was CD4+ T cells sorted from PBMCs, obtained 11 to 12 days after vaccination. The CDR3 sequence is CSVVSSSYEQYF. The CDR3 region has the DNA TGCAGCGTTGTTTCGTCGAGTTACGAGCAGTACTTC.